This TCR beta chain was retrieved from a study of identical twins. Via MiXCR, TCRdb re-called the 5' RACE reads, giving one row per CDR3 protein. The sample includes hundreds of thousands of distinct CDR3 sequences, 8.5% to 9.5% of them seen just once. J gave up 2 bases and V 5 bases, and 12 bases lay outside the gene matches. The V gene's germline CDR1 is MDHEN and CDR2 SYDVKM. This CDR3 spans 16 amino acids. This sample was shared with a second study, whose subject was yellow fever vaccine responses in identical twins.

The chain recombines TRBV28 with TRBJ2-7, with TRBD1 matching 7 bases. Source material: PBMCs. The TCR sequence derives from a woman aged 18-30 years in good health. The CDR3 sequence: CASSPTPGQWPYEQYF. DNA for the CDR3: TGTGCCAGCAGTCCAACTCCGGGACAGTGGCCCTACGAGCAGTACTTC.